This T cell receptor (beta chain) was retrieved from a study of CD8+CD57+ T cells in acquired aplastic anemia. Findings of the study overall: CD8+ Simpson's diversity showed no significant patient-control difference.

There are 14 residues in the CDR3. Germline assignment: CDR1 DFQATT and CDR2 SNEGSKA (reference sequence). CD8+CD57+ cell expansion, shown by flow cytometry, had occurred in the patients selected for sequencing. As a group, the patients uniformly had severe acquired aplastic anemia. The blood sampling took place in patients who had so far received no therapy. As regards this clonotype: Its target is not known. This clone may be a read error of a much larger clone one base away.

Using genomic DNA as the template, TCR beta VDJ and CDR3 profiling was carried out. TCRdb used MiXCR to reprocess the reads, holding one entry per CDR3 protein. In the table there are about 470,000 distinct CDR3 sequences, more than 25% of which are singletons. The sequencing sample was made of sorted CD4+, CD8+, or CD8+CD57+ T cells (not recorded which) from PBMCs. This sequence originates from a human donor with aplastic anemia. The J gene is TRBJ2-7, the V gene TRBV20-1, with D perhaps matching TRBD1 or TRBD2 (5 bases each). As DNA, the CDR3 is TGCTGTGCTAGGGAATCGGGACGCCTCGACGAGCAGTACTTC. Translation: CCARESGRLDEQYF.